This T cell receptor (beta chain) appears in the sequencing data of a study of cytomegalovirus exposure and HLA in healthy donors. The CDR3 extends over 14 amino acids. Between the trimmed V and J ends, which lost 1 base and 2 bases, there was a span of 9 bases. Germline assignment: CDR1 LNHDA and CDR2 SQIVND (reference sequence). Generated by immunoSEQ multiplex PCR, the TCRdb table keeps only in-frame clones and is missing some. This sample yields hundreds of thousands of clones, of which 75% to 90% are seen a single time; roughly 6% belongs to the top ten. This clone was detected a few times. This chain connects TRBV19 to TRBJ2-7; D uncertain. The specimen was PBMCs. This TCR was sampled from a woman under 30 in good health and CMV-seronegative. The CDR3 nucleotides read TGTGCCAGTAGTATAGCGGGCGGAGCCTACGAGCAGTACTTC. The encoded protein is CASSIAGGAYEQYF.